This note documents a single TCR beta chain sequence. Its recognized antigen is unknown. Per-nucleotide qualities are absent, and no much larger clonotype sits a single base away. Trimming costs V 5 bases and J 15 bases, and their ends lie 26 bases apart. The CDR3, cysteine through phenylalanine, is 15 amino acids long. Only the CDR3 DNA stays, 45 bases, in frame from base 1. CDR1 MDHEN and CDR2 SYDVKM are derived from the germline V gene. This entry comes from a study of beta chain features in type 1 diabetes (dated by TCRdb to 2016 to 2019). Looking at the study overall: Patients and healthy donors did not differ in mean age, gender distribution, total cell number or subset yield. A total of about 100,000,000 sorted cells were examined across all samples, and RNA yield correlated strongly with the number of cells per subset. The study compared the TCRB repertoires of sorted circulating CD4+ T cell subsets in recently diagnosed type 1 diabetes patients with those in matched healthy donors. Regulatory and stem cell-like memory subsets were obtained from only 8 patients and about 8 healthy donors, while naive and central memory subsets were obtained from all 30 or so donors.

From each donor, a single peripheral blood sample of approximately 120 mL on average was drawn into heparinised tubes. Using a panel that included CD45RO, CCR7, CD25, CD127, CD95 and CD27, naive, central memory, regulatory and stem cell-like memory CD4+ T cells were sorted on a BD FACSAria II. Every sorted population had a purity above 95%. PBMCs were separated immediately by Lymphoprep density gradient centrifugation and were stained directly, without being cultured. So that batch effects would be minimized, each experiment stained and sorted samples in pairs, pairing one healthy donor with one patient. The paper as a whole reports these results and caveats: Because small numbers of individuals were included in the HLA sub-analyses, any influence of HLA type on TCRB rearrangement was left unresolved. At VDJ recombination sites, type 1 diabetes patients had fewer insertions and more deleted nucleotides, which implies abnormalities in thymic rearrangement. PCR may preferentially amplify shorter templates, but because patient and control samples were amplified and corrected together, any resulting skew would affect both groups equally. Naive, central memory and regulatory TCRB repertoires appeared to be more alike among patients than among healthy donors. Because cDNA was sequenced instead of genomic DNA, highly expressing activated cells could be over-represented, though the groups showed no difference in activation or CD3 levels. A moderate but significant shortening of TCRB CDR3 length was observed in type 1 diabetes patients in all four CD4+ subsets.

The High Capacity cDNA Reverse Transcription Kit was used to reverse transcribe all of the isolated RNA, meaning that expressed TCRB transcripts were what got sequenced. Deep immunoSEQ sequencing was applied to naive, central memory and regulatory T cell samples, giving an average of about 3.8 million total reads per sample. After sorted cells were lysed in RLT buffer, RNA was extracted with DNase-treated RNeasy Micro or Mini kits, with the choice depending on cell number. Each cell subset was processed separately to prevent cross-contamination, with patient and healthy donor samples processed together. TCRB sequences were amplified from cDNA with the immunoSEQ multiplex PCR, producing 87-bp fragments spanning the CDR3 region. The amplicons were sequenced using the Illumina HiSeq platform. In the paper's pipeline: PCR bias was computationally corrected using synthetic template baselines, reads within Hamming distance 2 were collapsed, and singletons that could not be merged were discarded. Reads were aligned against IMGT so that V, D and J genes, CDR3 length and insertions or deletions at six rearrangement sites could be assigned. Within each subset, clonotype counts were normalized to the number of sorted cells before true diversity and Gini coefficients were calculated with the tcR R package. The overlap coefficient, calculated on TCRB nucleotide sequences, was used to quantify repertoire sharing. Out-of-frame TCRB sequences from naive cells were analyzed to stand in for the pre-selection repertoire. The table comes from immuneACCESS by way of TCRdb, which keeps in-frame sequences with V and J called. Part of the clones is missing from these tables; in studies checked, under half for an unresolved V gene and the rest for unknown reasons. V, J and clone size are taken as reported in that table, and D and trimming were inferred from the DNA itself. This sample holds over 700,000 clones; roughly a sixth were observed only once. The top ten clones comprise around 0.02% of the sample.

Sequencing used naive CD4+ T cells from blood. The cell subset or site label, read with the paper, signifies: true naive CD4+ T cells. In this chain, TRBV28 is recombined with TRBJ2-1, and possibly TRBD2, on 6 matching bases. The TCR was taken from a woman aged 18 to 35 in good health. The base sequence is TGTGCCAGCAGTCCATCGCCGGGCCGCGGGACGGGACGGTTCTTC. Translated, it gives CASSPSPGRGTGRFF.